This TCR beta chain appears in the sequencing data of a study of CD8 T cells in ankylosing spondylitis. Using its own MiXCR run on the 5' RACE reads, TCRdb lists one record per CDR3 protein. The data contain about 150,000 distinct CDR3 sequences, roughly 34% of them seen just once; the ten biggest clones take up 6%. General study results and limits: In ankylosing spondylitis patients, matched synovial fluid reportedly showed significant enrichment of disease-linked clones. Earlier studies detected some motif variants in reactive arthritis synovial fluid and blood.

With respect to this clonotype: The target antigen is unknown.

The sequence was collected from a male donor with ankylosing spondylitis. The source material was synovial fluid, either unsorted or a sorted T cell fraction (not recorded which).

CDR3 loop: CASRSGQAGGEAFF. As DNA, the CDR3 is TGTGCCAGCAGATCAGGACAGGCAGGGGGTGAAGCTTTCTTT. This sequence joins TRBV6-1 and TRBJ1-1, with 7 bases fitting TRBD1. Unmatched junction bases numbered 11, after V lost 6 bases and J lost 7 bases. The CDR3 consists of 14 residues. Germline V gene data show CDR1 as MNHNS and CDR2 as SASEGT.